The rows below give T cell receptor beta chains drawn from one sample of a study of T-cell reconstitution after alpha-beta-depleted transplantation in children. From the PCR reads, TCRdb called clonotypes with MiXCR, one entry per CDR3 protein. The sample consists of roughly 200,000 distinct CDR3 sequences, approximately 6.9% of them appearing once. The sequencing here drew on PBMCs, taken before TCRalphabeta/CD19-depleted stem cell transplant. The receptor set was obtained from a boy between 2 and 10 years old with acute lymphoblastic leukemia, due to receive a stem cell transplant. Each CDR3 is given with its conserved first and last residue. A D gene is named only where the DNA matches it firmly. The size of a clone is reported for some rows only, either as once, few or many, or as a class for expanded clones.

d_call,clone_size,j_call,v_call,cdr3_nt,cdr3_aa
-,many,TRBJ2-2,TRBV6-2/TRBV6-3,TGTGCCAGCTCCTTTCTAGGGCCGAACACCGGGGAGCTGTTTTTT,CASSFLGPNTGELFF
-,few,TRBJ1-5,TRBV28,TGTGCCAGCAGTTTTGCGGATTTGGGGCCCCAGCATTTT,CASSFADLGPQHF
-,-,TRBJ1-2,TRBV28,TGTGCCAGCAGAACCTCTCGCTCGGGGGCCGATAACTATGGCTACACCTTC,CASRTSRSGADNYGYTF
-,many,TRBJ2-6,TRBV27,TGTGCCAGCAGCTTAGCTGGGGCCAACGTCCTGACTTTC,CASSLAGANVLTF
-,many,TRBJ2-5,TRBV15,TGTGCCACCAGCAGACACTTTGATGAGACCCAGTACTTC,CATSRHFDETQYF
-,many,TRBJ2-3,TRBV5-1,TGCGCCAGCAGCTTGGCCGTGTGGGGGGGCACAGATACGCAGTATTTT,CASSLAVWGGTDTQYF
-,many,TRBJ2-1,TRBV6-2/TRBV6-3,TGTGCCAGCAGTTACAGAGTCGTTATCAATGAGCAGTTCTTC,CASSYRVVINEQFF
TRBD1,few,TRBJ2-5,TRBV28,TGTGCCAGCAGTTTGGGGACAGAGTCGACGGAGGAGACCCAGTACTTC,CASSLGTESTEETQYF
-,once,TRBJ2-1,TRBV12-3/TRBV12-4,TGTGCCAGCAGCCTGACTATCGGGGGCTACAATGAGCAGTTCTTC,CASSLTIGGYNEQFF
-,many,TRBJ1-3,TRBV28,TGTGCCAGCAGCCGATGGGCCGGGTTCGGAAACACCATATATTTT,CASSRWAGFGNTIYF
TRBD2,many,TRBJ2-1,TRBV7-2,TGTGCCAGCAGCCCAAGCGGGGGCCCCTCCAATGAGCAGTTCTTC,CASSPSGGPSNEQFF
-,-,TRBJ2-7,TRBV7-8,TGTGCCAGCAGCTTAGCTCCCTACGAGCAGTACTTC,CASSLAPYEQYF
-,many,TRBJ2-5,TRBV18,TGTGCCAGCTCACAGCAAGAGACCCAGTACTTC,CASSQQETQYF
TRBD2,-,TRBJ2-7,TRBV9,TGTGCCAGCAGCGCCTTTAGCGGGGGGCCGGGGGAGCAGTACTTC,CASSAFSGGPGEQYF
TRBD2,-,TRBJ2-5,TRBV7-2,TGTGCCAGCAGCTTAGGCCTAGCGGGGATACAAGAGACCCAGTACTTC,CASSLGLAGIQETQYF
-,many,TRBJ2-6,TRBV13,TGTGCCAGCATCGAGGCTAACAGCCTCTCTGGGGCCAACGTCCTGACTTTC,CASIEANSLSGANVLTF
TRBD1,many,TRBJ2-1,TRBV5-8,TGTGCCAGCAGACCCGGGACAGGGGGCAATGAGCAGTTCTTC,CASRPGTGGNEQFF
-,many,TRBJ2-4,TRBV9,TGTGCCAGCAGTACCACCGGCGACATTCAGTACTTC,CASSTTGDIQYF
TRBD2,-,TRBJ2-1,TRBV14,TGTGCCAGCAGCGACGGGGGGGATGAGCAGTTCTTC,CASSDGGDEQFF
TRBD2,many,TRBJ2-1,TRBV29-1,TGCAGCGTTGATTCTAGCGGGATTAATGAGCAGTTCTTC,CSVDSSGINEQFF
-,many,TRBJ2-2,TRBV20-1,TGCAGTGCTAATTGGAGGGGCGGAAACACCGGGGAGCTGTTTTTT,CSANWRGGNTGELFF
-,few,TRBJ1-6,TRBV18,TGTGCCAGCTCACCTGTTGAGGGGCTAAGATCACCCCTCCACTTT,CASSPVEGLRSPLHF
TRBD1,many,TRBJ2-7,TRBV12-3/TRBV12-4,TGTGCCAGCGGAGAGGACGTGGACAGGGGCCAGACCTACGAGCAGTACTTC,CASGEDVDRGQTYEQYF
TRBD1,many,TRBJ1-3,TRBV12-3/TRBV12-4,TGTGCCAGCAGTTTCGGGACAGATCGGGGAAACACCATATATTTT,CASSFGTDRGNTIYF
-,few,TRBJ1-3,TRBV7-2,TGTGCCAGCAGCTTGGGCAGCGCGGCAAACACCATATATTTT,CASSLGSAANTIYF
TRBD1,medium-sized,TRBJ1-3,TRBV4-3,TGCGCCAGCAGCCTCCACAGGGGGCCCGGAAACACCATATATTTT,CASSLHRGPGNTIYF
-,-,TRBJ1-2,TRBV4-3,TGCGCCAGCAGCCAAGATTTGGGAGGCCTACCTCTATCTGGCTACACCTTC,CASSQDLGGLPLSGYTF
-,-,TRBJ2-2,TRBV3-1,TGTGCCAGCACCCTTCGGACTCCAAACACCGGGGAGCTGTTTTTT,CASTLRTPNTGELFF
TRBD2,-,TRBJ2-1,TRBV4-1,TGCGCCAGCAGCCAAGTTGACCTAGGACTAGCTCGCAATGAGCAGTTCTTC,CASSQVDLGLARNEQFF
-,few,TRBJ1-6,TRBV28,TGTGCCAGCAGTACCCGGGACTCTTATAATTCACCCCTCCACTTT,CASSTRDSYNSPLHF
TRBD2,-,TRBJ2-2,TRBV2,TGTGCCAGCAGCGCAATCCCTAGCGGGGTCACCGGGGAGCTGTTTTTT,CASSAIPSGVTGELFF
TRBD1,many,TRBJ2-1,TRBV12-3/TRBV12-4,TGTGCCAGCAGAGAACAGGGGGCTCGGGACAATGAGCAGTTCTTC,CASREQGARDNEQFF
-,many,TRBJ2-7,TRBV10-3,TGTGCCATCAGTGATTCAAAGGGGTCCTACGAGCAGTACTTC,CAISDSKGSYEQYF
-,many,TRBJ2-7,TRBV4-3,TGCGCCAGCAGCCAAGCCTTGTCCGGATACGAGCAGTACTTC,CASSQALSGYEQYF
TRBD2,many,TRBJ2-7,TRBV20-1,TGCAGTGCTAGAGATCCTGTGAATAGCGGGGCCTACGAGCAGTACTTC,CSARDPVNSGAYEQYF
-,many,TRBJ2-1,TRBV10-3,TGTGCCATCAGTGAGTCGACAGGCTCCCATGAGCAGTTCTTC,CAISESTGSHEQFF
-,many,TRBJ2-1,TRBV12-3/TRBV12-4,TGTGCCAGCAGTTTAGCGTTGGGCAGGGGTGGTCATGAGCAGTTCTTC,CASSLALGRGGHEQFF
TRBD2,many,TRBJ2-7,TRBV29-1,TGCAGCGCCGGAGCGGGACCTGCCTACGAGCAGTACTTC,CSAGAGPAYEQYF
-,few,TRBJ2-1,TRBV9,TGTGCCAGCAGCGGGGGCGGCCTCTCCTACAATGAGCAGTTCTTC,CASSGGGLSYNEQFF
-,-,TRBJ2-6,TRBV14,TGTGCCAGCAGCGAGAAAGGTTCTGGGGACTCCTACTCTGGGGCCAACGTCCTGACTTTC,CASSEKGSGDSYSGANVLTF
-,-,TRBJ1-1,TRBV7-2,TGTGCCAGCAGCTCTGGCCCGGAATCTGAAGCTTTCTTT,CASSSGPESEAFF